What follows is one T cell receptor (beta chain) and its context. The count of this clone is one. Its binding antigen is unknown. Base quality data are lacking; no much larger clone is found one base away. These data are taken from a study of long-term antiretroviral therapy in people with HIV (dated by TCRdb to between 2020 and 2023). About the full investigation: The earliest samples were collected roughly a decade before the 2015 WHO recommendation for immediate ART, at a time when ART was usually postponed until CD4 counts fell. A retrospective serial study tested whether ART initiation and durable HIV suppression were associated with changes in peripheral blood TRB repertoire composition and diversity. From some 27 adults with confirmed HIV infection, the cohort provided some 200 cryopreserved PBMC samples, gathered serially across a mean of around six years (range 1-12). About 35% of the 30 participants with HIV were female. No cross-contamination during QIAcube processing turned up in test extractions that ran a monoclonal T-cell line alongside more than 30 polyclonal samples. What the study reported, not specific to this receptor: Samples dated from the mid-2000s to the late 2010s, and the ART regimens used may be less effective than current ones. CDR3 length ranges in HIV repertoires were narrower than in controls, and network structure suggested an antigen-experienced repertoire with only a slight naive shift after ART. Because pre-ART samples had limited cell numbers, unsorted PBMC were profiled rather than sorted CD4+ and CD8+ T cells. Owing to limited PBMC availability, only the TCR beta chain was sequenced, without alpha chain pairing. Inferences about post-ART repertoire changes are limited because no data were available on ART adherence, viral resistance or therapy changes. At every time point, the repertoire was dominated by expanded TRB clones first identified before ART initiation, although this dominance fluctuated and, in many PLHIV, declined after ART. Starting ART was linked to a significant rise in TRB diversity, yet even with long-term ART the diversity remained significantly lower than in transplant donor controls.

Sequencing of the TRB variable region was done with the immunoSEQ hsTCRB v3.0 assay at survey level resolution. A depth of about 35,000-50,000 T-cell genomes per sample was targeted for TRB sequencing. TRB libraries were pooled and sequenced on an Illumina MiSeq using a v3 150-cycle kit. In the source study's methods: Repertoire analysis ran in R within a reproducible Nextflow workflow covering QC, data transformation and analysis. LymphoSeq2, an R package for exploring AIRR-Seq data, was used to implement the custom analyses. After excluding several samples that yielded fewer than 5000 total TRB sequences, under 200 HIV repertoires remained for analysis. Of the 188 retained HIV repertoires, under 65 were collected before and roughly 130 after ART initiation. Each repertoire was downsampled to 5000 TRB nucleotide sequences, and summary statistics were averaged across 100 downsampling iterations. The analysis kept only TRB sequences whose CDR3 regions were at least seven amino acids long. Two measures captured diversity: a Shannon entropy-derived clonality score and the Gini coefficient. In repertoire networks, the top 5000 CDR3 amino acid sequences were linked whenever an edit distance of one separated two sequences. For TRB CDR3 amino acid sequences, antigen specificity groups and MHC restriction were predicted with GLIPH2. Known CMV, EBV, HIV or tissue antigen associations were flagged by matching CDR3 amino acid sequences against VDJdb and McPAS-TCR. Pre-ART, post-ART and control groups were compared with Wilcoxon signed-rank tests and Holm-Bonferroni correction. The table was pulled from immuneACCESS by TCRdb, which kept in-frame rearrangements only. Such tables lose some clones; where checked, under half of the loss comes from unresolved V genes, and the rest has no known cause. V and J calls and clone size follow that table, whereas D and trimming were derived from the DNA. This sample comprises 20,000 to 25,000 clones, 76% of them detected only once. The top ten clonotypes cover approximately 12% of the sample.

V was cut back by 0 bases and J by 4 bases, leaving a gap of 13 bases between them. The CDR3 runs 16 residues from the cysteine to the phenylalanine. Only the CDR3 DNA stays, 48 bases, in frame from base 1. CDR1 and CDR2 are drawn from the germline V gene: SGHVS, FNYEAQ. To be included, a participant needed at least one PBMC sample from before ART initiation plus at least two post-ART samples. Treatment was received in the United States of America by all participants with HIV. Before DNA extraction, cryopreserved samples of about 0.95-11 million PBMC were thawed and then washed. At the time of the earliest PBMC sample, participants with HIV were aged between about 20 and 60 years. Per participant, PBMC samples came from 1-4 timepoints prior to ART initiation and 2-8 timepoints following ART initiation, for a median of 7 samples. For every participant, serial HIV viral load, CD4+ T-cell count, ART history and demographic data were obtained. Genomic DNA was extracted from unsorted PBMC with a Qiagen kit on a QIAcube, with processing performed in batches of 12 samples.

The V and J segments used are TRBV7-6 and TRBJ1-5; the D region possibly corresponds to TRBD1 (6 bases align). This sequence originates from a woman aged 40 to 50 with HIV. The specimen comprised unsorted PBMCs, sampled less than 1.8 years before starting antiretroviral therapy. For the CDR3, the sequence is CASSLAAGVRNQPQHF. In nucleotide form, the sequence is TGTGCCAGCAGCTTAGCAGCAGGGGTGAGAAATCAGCCCCAGCATTTT. Extended through the reference TRBV7-6 and TRBJ1-5 proteins, this CDR3 yields the full variable domain: GAGVSQSPRYKVTKRGQDVALRCDPISGHVSLYWYRQALGQGPEFLTYFNYEAQQDKSGLPNDRFSAERPEGSISTLTIQRTEQRDSAMYRCASSLAAGVRNQPQHFGDGTRLSIL.